This T cell receptor beta chain was sequenced for a study of blood T cell repertoires in COVID-19 (dated by TCRdb to the early 2020s). Looking at the study overall: Samples covering the acute and convalescent phases of COVID-19 were provided by collaborators in the United States, Italy and Spain. The prospective study material was composed of cDNA or gDNA derived from T cells, B-cell-depleted T cells, or PBMCs. Deeply sampled blood TCRbeta repertoires from subjects exposed to, actively infected with, or recovered from COVID-19 were included in the dataset. A freely available public database, intended as a resource for researchers studying the immune response to SARS-CoV-2, is where the repertoires were released. Samples came from the ongoing ImmuneRACE study (first 160 participants) plus 1,254 subjects from 6 global collaborators. Sample metadata almost always included a de-identified subject ID, COVID-19 status, age in years and sex. Where available, HLA class I and class II types were obtained from metadata supplied by the sample provider rather than from assay-based typing.

The full study reports these points: How much clinical and demographic metadata was included differed by source and by participant, and the metadata was provided uncurated.

The collaborating institutions used their own protocols to collect whole blood in K2EDTA tubes. For TCRbeta analysis, collaborators shipped samples as frozen whole blood, isolated PBMCs, or DNA extracted from either of those sample types. TCRbeta CDR3 regions were amplified from genomic DNA using the immunoSEQ Assay, a bias-controlled multiplex PCR. Turning to the authors' computational methods: The number of nucleated cells in each sample was estimated by amplification of reference gene primers within the assay. To quantify the absolute abundance of each unique TCRbeta CDR3 rearrangement, sequence reads were collapsed and filtered. For each sample, productive Simpson clonality was calculated by taking the square root of Simpson's diversity index across productive rearrangements. Imported from immuneACCESS, the table was reduced by TCRdb to in-frame sequences with V and J called. These copies leave out some clones; in studies compared against another copy, an unresolved V gene accounts for under half, and the cause of the remainder is not known. The D gene and trimming were derived from the DNA, and the V and J assignments and clone size from that table. This sample comprises just over 90,000 clones, more than 65% of them detected only once. Around 17% of the sample belongs to the ten largest clones.

A remark on this clone: This receptor's antigen is unknown. No per-base quality is available; no much larger clone lies one base away.

Relative to germline, V is missing 6 bases and J is missing 4 bases, with 5 bases of the junction outside any gene match. According to the germline V gene, CDR1 reads SNHLY and CDR2 reads FYNNEI. Spanning cysteine to phenylalanine, the CDR3 consists of 13 amino acids. The kept DNA is CDR3 alone, 39 bases in frame from the first base. The clonotype originates from a human donor in a cohort sampled during active COVID-19. Recombination linked TRBV2 to TRBJ2-7, and 8 junctional nucleotides match TRBD1. The sequenced material came from peripheral blood. The CDR3: CASRGTGLYEQYF. Here is the DNA: TGTGCCAGCAGAGGGACAGGATTATACGAGCAGTACTTC. Reference TRBV2 and TRBJ2-7 proteins supply the regions before and after the CDR3; the full variable domain is: EPEVTQTPSHQVTQMGQEVILRCVPISNHLYFYWYRQILGQKVEFLVSFYNNEISEKSEIFDDQFSVERPDGSNFTLKIRSTKLEDSAMYFCASRGTGLYEQYFGPGTRLTVT.